This entry lists 21 T cell receptor beta chains sequenced from one sample in a study of cytomegalovirus exposure and HLA in healthy donors. Libraries were prepared by immunoSEQ multiplex PCR; TCRdb keeps only in-frame clonotypes and omits some of them. The top ten hold roughly 1.2% of the sample, which has 95,000 to 150,000 clones, 90% to 95% seen once. The sequencing sample was made of PBMCs. These TCRs come from a woman aged 18-30 years in good health and CMV-seronegative.

V gene TRBV20-1 combines with J gene TRBJ2-1; no firm D call. Germline V gene data show CDR1 as DFQATT and CDR2 as SNEGSKA (reference sequence). CDR3 length: 11 residues. V dropped 0 bases and J dropped 8 bases, with 5 bases sitting between them. The CDR3 region is CSAREAYEQFF. The CDR3 nucleotides read TGCAGTGCTAGAGAGGCTTATGAGCAGTTCTTC.

CDR3 nucleotides: TGTGCCAGCACCCCTGGGACAGGGGATTACAATGAGCAGTTCTTC. Residues: CASTPGTGDYNEQFF. V usage is TRBV28 and J usage is TRBJ2-1; 10 nucleotides align to TRBD1. This CDR3 has 15 amino acids. The J segment lost 4 bases and the V segment lost 7 bases, leaving 7 bases of the junction unmatched. CDR1 MDHEN and CDR2 SYDVKM come from the germline V gene.

J is TRBJ2-3 and V is TRBV27; 12 nucleotides match TRBD2. Per germline, CDR1 MNHEY and CDR2 SMNVEV (reference sequence). After removal of 5 bases from V and 4 bases from J, the junction contained 10 bases not matched to a gene. CDR3 size: 17 residues. CDR3 DNA: TGTGCCAGCAGTCCACAGACTAGCGGGAGTCCCCCAGATACGCAGTATTTT. It encodes CASSPQTSGSPPDTQYF.

The rearrangement uses TRBV6-6 and TRBJ1-5, with 9 bases that match TRBD1. The CDR3 runs 15 residues. Trimming at V came to 11 bases and at J to 2 bases, leaving 10 bases not matched to a gene. The V gene's germline CDR1 is MNHNY and CDR2 SVGAGI (reference sequence). The CDR3 loop is CASHRGQHGNQPQHF. In nucleotides, the CDR3 is TGTGCCTCACACAGGGGGCAGCATGGCAATCAGCCCCAGCATTTT.

V and J are TRBV6-4 and TRBJ2-1, with TRBD2 matching 16 bases. Trimming cost V 0 bases and J 7 bases; bases outside gene matches: 6. This CDR3 is built from 18 residues. The germline gives CDR1 MRHNA, CDR2 SNTAGT. This CDR3 is CASSDSGTSGGARNEQFF. CDR3 DNA: TGTGCCAGCAGTGACTCAGGGACTAGCGGGGGGGCCCGGAATGAGCAGTTCTTC.

The rearrangement uses TRBV5-6 and TRBJ2-3; D is uncertain. This CDR3 spans 15 amino acids. The V gene's germline CDR1 is SGHDT and CDR2 YYEEEE. Trimming removed 4 bases at V and 6 bases at J, with 18 bases between. For the CDR3, the DNA is TGTGCCAGCAGCATCCGGTCCCTGGTGAGGGATACGCAGTATTTT. Amino acids: CASSIRSLVRDTQYF.

The rearrangement joins TRBV27 to TRBJ2-7; D uncertain. Trimming pared 4 bases from V and 5 bases from J, leaving 12 bases between. The CDR3 runs 13 residues. In germline, CDR1 is MNHEY, CDR2 SMNVEV (reference sequence). The CDR3 coding sequence is TGTGCCAGCAGTTCCATCGAAGCCGACGAGCAGTACTTC. Encoded protein: CASSSIEADEQYF.

V usage is TRBV5-1 and J usage is TRBJ2-7; possible D gene TRBD2, 6 bases. The CDR3 loop spans 15 amino acids. Between the trimmed V and J ends, which lost 6 bases and 0 bases, there was a span of 16 bases. The V gene's germline CDR1 is SGHRS and CDR2 YFSETQ. This CDR3 reads CASTTTAGSSYEQYF. DNA of the CDR3: TGCGCCAGCACCACCACTGCGGGGAGCTCCTACGAGCAGTACTTC.

V is TRBV15 and J is TRBJ2-7, with 10 positions matching TRBD1. The CDR3 covers 16 residues. CDR1 and CDR2 from the germline V gene are LNHNV and YYDKDF (reference sequence). The V and J ends lost 3 bases and 3 bases, in that order; junction bases with no gene match: 8. The CDR3 here is CATSSGKGQGVYEQYF. The CDR3 DNA is TGTGCCACCAGCAGTGGAAAAGGACAGGGGGTCTACGAGCAGTACTTC.

V usage is TRBV5-1 and J usage is TRBJ2-5; 7 nucleotides match TRBD1. Per the germline V gene, CDR1 is SGHRS and CDR2 is YFSETQ. The ends lost 0 bases at V and 1 base at J; junction bases unmatched: 3. The CDR3 runs to 15 residues. This chain's CDR3 is CASSLEGTAQETQYF. CDR3 bases: TGCGCCAGCAGCTTGGAGGGGACAGCCCAAGAGACCCAGTACTTC.

This rearrangement joins TRBV13 to TRBJ2-7; TRBD2 aligns across 10 bases. Germline V gene sequence: CDR1 PRHDT, CDR2 FYEKMQ (reference sequence). V trimming: 5 bases; J trimming: 5 bases; junction bases outside the gene matches: 21. The CDR3 totals 19 residues. In DNA, the CDR3 is TGTGCCAGCAGCCCCTACCTGGGCCTTTTAGCGGGAGGTTCCCACGAGCAGTACTTC. Amino acid sequence: CASSPYLGLLAGGSHEQYF.

The genes are TRBV18 and TRBJ2-2, with D perhaps matching TRBD1 (5 bases). Trimming removed 5 bases from V and 6 bases from J, with 16 bases in between. Germline CDR1 KGHSH, CDR2 LQKENI. The CDR3 is 15 amino acids. The chain's CDR3 is CASSFQGSEAGELFF. CDR3 nucleotide sequence: TGTGCCAGCTCATTTCAGGGTTCAGAGGCCGGGGAGCTGTTTTTT.

This chain joins TRBV7-6 and TRBJ2-3; TRBD2 matches at 12 bases. Unmatched junction bases numbered 17, after V lost 5 bases and J lost 8 bases. The CDR3 contains 18 residues. Looked up from germline, CDR1 is SGHVS and CDR2 is FNYEAQ. The CDR3 region is CASSPTTSGSGRFGTQYF. For the CDR3, the DNA is TGTGCCAGCAGCCCGACGACTAGCGGGAGCGGTCGTTTTGGTACGCAGTATTTT. Full variable domain (rest looked up from reference TRBV7-6 and TRBJ2-3): GAGVSQSPRYKVTKRGQDVALRCDPISGHVSLYWYRQALGQGPEFLTYFNYEAQQDKSGLPNDRFSAERPEGSISTLTIQRTEQRDSAMYRCASSPTTSGSGRFGTQYFGPGTRLTVL.

The chain joins TRBV5-1 to TRBJ1-1; 11 nucleotides line up with TRBD1. This CDR3 spans 15 amino acids. Unmatched junction bases numbered 6, after V lost 3 bases and J lost 5 bases. Germline-derived CDR1 and CDR2 are SGHRS and YFSETQ. The CDR3 sequence is CASSSRTGGRTEAFF. In nucleotides, the CDR3 is TGCGCCAGCAGCTCCCGGACAGGGGGCAGGACTGAAGCTTTCTTT.

The V call is TRBV7-3, the J call TRBJ2-1; TRBD1 matches at 8 bases. In germline, CDR1 is SGHTA, CDR2 FQGTGA. The CDR3 has 14 amino acids. Trimming cost V 6 bases and J 6 bases; bases outside gene matches: 7. The CDR3 sequence is CASRPDRAGNEQFF. The CDR3 DNA follows: TGTGCCAGCAGACCGGACAGGGCAGGCAATGAGCAGTTCTTC.

CDR3 protein: CASSLGQLTRTGGYTF. For the CDR3, the DNA is TGTGCCAGCAGTTTAGGACAGCTTACCCGCACTGGCGGCTACACCTTC. This sequence joins TRBV28 and TRBJ1-2; TRBD1 is a possible D gene (6 bases). The CDR3 runs 16 residues. Germline V gene data show CDR1 as MDHEN and CDR2 as SYDVKM. V was cut by 2 bases and J by 8 bases, with 21 bases left in between.

CDR3 in amino acids: CASSYYNEQFF. CDR3 nucleotide sequence: TGTGCCAGCAGCTACTACAATGAGCAGTTCTTC. This chain links TRBV9 with TRBJ2-1; D is unresolved. From germline, CDR1 is SGDLS and CDR2 YYNGEE. V gave up 4 bases and J gave up 3 bases, with 2 bases separating them. CDR3 size: 11 residues.

This clone was found once. The V call is TRBV27, the J call TRBJ2-2; 8 positions agree with TRBD2. In germline, CDR1 is MNHEY, CDR2 SMNVEV (reference sequence). The junction had 6 bases not matched to a gene; V was cut back by 1 base and J by 5 bases. The CDR3 extends over 16 amino acids. CDR3 nucleotides: TGTGCCAGCAGTTTATTGGCGGGAGGATCAACCGGGGAGCTGTTTTTT. Residues: CASSLLAGGSTGELFF.

The gene calls are TRBV7-9 and TRBJ2-5, with 7 bases matching TRBD1. Germline-derived CDR1 and CDR2 are SEHNR and FQNEAQ (reference sequence). Losses at the gene ends were 5 bases for V and 0 bases for J; bases not matched to a gene: 6. The CDR3 spans 15 residues. The CDR3 loop is CASSPWGQNQETQYF. The CDR3, as DNA: TGTGCCAGCAGCCCCTGGGGACAGAACCAAGAGACCCAGTACTTC.

This clone was found once. V gene TRBV4-1 combines with J gene TRBJ2-3, with 13 nucleotides matching TRBD2. The V segment lost 4 bases and the J segment 5 bases; nucleotides outside the gene matches: 6. The CDR3 runs 16 residues. Per germline, CDR1 MGHRA and CDR2 YSYEKL. The CDR3, as DNA: TGCGCCAGCAGCCCACGGACTAGCGGGAGTATAGATACGCAGTATTTT. It translates to CASSPRTSGSIDTQYF.

The rearrangement uses TRBV27 and TRBJ2-3; a possible D gene is TRBD1 (6 bases). V lost 3 bases and J 3 bases, leaving 13 bases between the germline ends. The CDR3 consists of 15 residues. Germline V lookup: CDR1 MNHEY, CDR2 SMNVEV (reference sequence). DNA for the CDR3: TGTGCCAGCAGTTTGAGGGACACAGAGACAGATACGCAGTATTTT. Its translation: CASSLRDTETDTQYF.